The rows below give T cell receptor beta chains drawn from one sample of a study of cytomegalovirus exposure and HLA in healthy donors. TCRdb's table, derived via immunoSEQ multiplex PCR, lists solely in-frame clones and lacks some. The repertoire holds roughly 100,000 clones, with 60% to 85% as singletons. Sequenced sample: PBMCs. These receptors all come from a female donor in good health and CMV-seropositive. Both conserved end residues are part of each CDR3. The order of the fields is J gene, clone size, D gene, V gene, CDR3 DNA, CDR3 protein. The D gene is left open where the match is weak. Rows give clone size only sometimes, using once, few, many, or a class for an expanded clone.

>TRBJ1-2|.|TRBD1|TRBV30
TGTGCCTCTATATGGGACAGGGTAGGTGGCTACACCTTC
CASIWDRVGGYTF
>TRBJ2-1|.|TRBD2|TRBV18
TGTGCCAGCTCACCACTTGCAGGTCGGGAGGGAAGGGAGCAGTTCTTC
CASSPLAGREGREQFF
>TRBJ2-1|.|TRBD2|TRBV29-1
TGCAGCGTTGTAGCGGGGGGAGGTGAGCAGTTCTTC
CSVVAGGGEQFF
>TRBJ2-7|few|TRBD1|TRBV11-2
TGTGCCAGCAGCTTAGGACAGGGTACCCTCTACGAGCAGTACTTC
CASSLGQGTLYEQYF
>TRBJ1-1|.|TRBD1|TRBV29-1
TGCAGCGCCCAGACAGGGGCCACTGAAGCTTTCTTT
CSAQTGATEAFF
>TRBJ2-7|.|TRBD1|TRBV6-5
TGTGCCACCGGGACAGGGCCCTACGAGCAGTACTTC
CATGTGPYEQYF
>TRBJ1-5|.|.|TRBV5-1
TGCGCCAGCAGCGTCGGAGGGGCAGGTCAGCCCCAGCATTTT
CASSVGGAGQPQHF
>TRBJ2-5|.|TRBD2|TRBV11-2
TGTGCCAGCAGCTCGCGACTAGCCCGTCAAGAGACCCAGTACTTC
CASSSRLARQETQYF
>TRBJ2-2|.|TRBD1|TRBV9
TGTGCCAGCAGCGTAGTACAGGGGGCGATCGGGGAGCTGTTTTTT
CASSVVQGAIGELFF
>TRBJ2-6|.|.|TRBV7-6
TGTGCCAGCAGCTTAAGGACTGTCGTCTCTGGGGCCAACGTCCTGACTTTC
CASSLRTVVSGANVLTF
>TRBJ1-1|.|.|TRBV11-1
TGTGCCAGCAGCCCCGTTCGCTGGTACGGCACTGAAGCTTTCTTT
CASSPVRWYGTEAFF
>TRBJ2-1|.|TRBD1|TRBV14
TGTGCCAGCAGCCGACAGGGTTTGTCCTACAATGAGCAGTTCTTC
CASSRQGLSYNEQFF
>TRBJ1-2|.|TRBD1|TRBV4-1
TGCGCCAGCAGCCAAGAGTGGGTGTACAGGGGGCTTGGCTACACCTTC
CASSQEWVYRGLGYTF
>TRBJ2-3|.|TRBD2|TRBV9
TGTGCCAGCAGCGTAGATCCAGGACTAGTCGATACGCAGTATTTT
CASSVDPGLVDTQYF
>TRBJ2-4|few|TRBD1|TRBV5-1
TGCGCCAGCAGTCAAGAATCGACAGGGAAAAACATTCAGTACTTC
CASSQESTGKNIQYF
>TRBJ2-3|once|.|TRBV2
TGTGCCAGCAGACTAGCCACAGATACGCAGTATTTT
CASRLATDTQYF
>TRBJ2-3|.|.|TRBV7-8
TGTGCCAGCAGCTTAGGGCGGGGTAGTGCAGATACGCAGTATTTT
CASSLGRGSADTQYF
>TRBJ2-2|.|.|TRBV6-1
TGTGCCAGCAGTGAAAGGGGGTATACCGGGGAGCTGTTTTTT
CASSERGYTGELFF
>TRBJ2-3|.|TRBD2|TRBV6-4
TGTGCCAGCAGCCTAGCGGGAAGCACAGATACGCAGTATTTT
CASSLAGSTDTQYF
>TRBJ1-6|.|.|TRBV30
TGTGCCTGGAGTGTCCGAAGCCCTCTTAGTTCACCCCTCCACTTT
CAWSVRSPLSSPLHF
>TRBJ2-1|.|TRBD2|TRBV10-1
TGCGCCAGCAGCACGGGACTAGCGGGAGGAAGCTCCTACAATGAGCAGTTCTTC
CASSTGLAGGSSYNEQFF
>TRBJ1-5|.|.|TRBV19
TGTGCCATCGGGACATCTATTAGCAATCAGCCCCAGCATTTT
CAIGTSISNQPQHF
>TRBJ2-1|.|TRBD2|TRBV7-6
TGTGCCAGCAGCTTAGGGGAGGCTAGCGGGATTTGGTACAATGAGCAGTTCTTC
CASSLGEASGIWYNEQFF
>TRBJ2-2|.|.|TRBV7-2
TGTGCCAGCAGCTTAGACGTCGGTCGCGGATACGTCGGGGAGCTGTTTTTT
CASSLDVGRGYVGELFF
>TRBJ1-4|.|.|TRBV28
TGTGCCAGCACCCTGGGGCAGGGTAGGGAAAAACTGTTTTTT
CASTLGQGREKLFF
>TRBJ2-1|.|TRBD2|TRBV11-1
TGTGCCAGCAACCGCATAGCGGGAGGGCCCTACAATGAGCAGTTCTTC
CASNRIAGGPYNEQFF
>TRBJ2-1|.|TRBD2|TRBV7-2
TGTGCCAGCAGCCGCGGGCTAGCGGGGCAAGGTGAGCAGTTCTTC
CASSRGLAGQGEQFF